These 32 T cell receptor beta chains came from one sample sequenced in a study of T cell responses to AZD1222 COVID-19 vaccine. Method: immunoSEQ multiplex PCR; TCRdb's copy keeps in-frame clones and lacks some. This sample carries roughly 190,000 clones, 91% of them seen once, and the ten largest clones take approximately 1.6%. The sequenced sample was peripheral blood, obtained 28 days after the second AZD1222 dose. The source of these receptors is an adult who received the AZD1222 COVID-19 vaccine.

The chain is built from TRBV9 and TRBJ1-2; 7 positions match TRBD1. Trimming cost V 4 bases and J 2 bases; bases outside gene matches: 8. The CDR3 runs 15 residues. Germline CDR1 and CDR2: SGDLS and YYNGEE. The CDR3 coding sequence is TGTGCCAGCAGCACTAGAGGGGGCGCGAACTATGGCTACACCTTC. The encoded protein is CASSTRGGANYGYTF.

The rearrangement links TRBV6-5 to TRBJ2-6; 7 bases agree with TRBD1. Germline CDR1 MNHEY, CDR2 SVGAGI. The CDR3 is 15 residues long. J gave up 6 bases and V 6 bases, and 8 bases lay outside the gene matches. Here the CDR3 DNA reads TGTGCCAGCAGACAGGGGACCTTAAAGGCCAACGTCCTGACTTTC. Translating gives CASRQGTLKANVLTF.

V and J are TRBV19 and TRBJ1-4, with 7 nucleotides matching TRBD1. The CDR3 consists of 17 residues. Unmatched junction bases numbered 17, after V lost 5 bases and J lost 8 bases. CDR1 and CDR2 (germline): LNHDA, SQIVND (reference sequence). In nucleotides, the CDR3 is TGTGCCAGTAGTCTCTCGGGGGGACAGATCAGGGGCGAAAAACTGTTTTTT. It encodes CASSLSGGQIRGEKLFF.

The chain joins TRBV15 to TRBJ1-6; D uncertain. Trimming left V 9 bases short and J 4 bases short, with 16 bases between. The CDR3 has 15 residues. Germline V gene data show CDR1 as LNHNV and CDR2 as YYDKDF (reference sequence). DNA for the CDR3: TGTGCCACTAGATCCGGCCGCCCTTATAATTCACCCCTCCACTTT. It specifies CATRSGRPYNSPLHF.

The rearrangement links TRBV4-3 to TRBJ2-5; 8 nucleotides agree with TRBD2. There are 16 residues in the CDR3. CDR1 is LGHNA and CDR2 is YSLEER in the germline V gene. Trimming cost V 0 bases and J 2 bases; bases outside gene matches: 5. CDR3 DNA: TGCGCCAGCAGCCAAGATGCAGCGGGGGTGCAAGAGACCCAGTACTTC. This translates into CASSQDAAGVQETQYF.

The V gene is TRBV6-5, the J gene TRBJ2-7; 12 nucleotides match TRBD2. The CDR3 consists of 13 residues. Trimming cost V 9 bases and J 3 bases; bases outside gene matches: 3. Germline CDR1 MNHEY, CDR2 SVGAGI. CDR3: CASRLAGDYEQYF. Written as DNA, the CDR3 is TGTGCCAGTCGACTAGCGGGGGACTACGAGCAGTACTTC.

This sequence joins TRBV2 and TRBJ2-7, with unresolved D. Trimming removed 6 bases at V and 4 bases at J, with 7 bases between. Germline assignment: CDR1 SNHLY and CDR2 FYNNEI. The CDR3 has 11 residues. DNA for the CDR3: TGTGCCAGCAGAAACACATACGAGCAGTACTTC. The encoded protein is CASRNTYEQYF.

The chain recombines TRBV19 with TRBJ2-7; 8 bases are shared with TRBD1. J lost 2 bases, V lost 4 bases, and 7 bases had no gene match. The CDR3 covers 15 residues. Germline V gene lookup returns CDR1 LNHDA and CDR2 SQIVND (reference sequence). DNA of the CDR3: TGTGCCAGTAGTAGCGGACAGGGAGCCACCTACGAGCAGTACTTC. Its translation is CASSSGQGATYEQYF.

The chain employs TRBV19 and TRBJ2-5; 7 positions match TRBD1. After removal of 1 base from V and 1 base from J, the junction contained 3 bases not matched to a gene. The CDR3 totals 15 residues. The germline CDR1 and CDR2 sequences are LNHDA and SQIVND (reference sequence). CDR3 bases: TGTGCCAGTAGTATAGGGTCAGGGGGCCAAGAGACCCAGTACTTC. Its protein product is CASSIGSGGQETQYF.

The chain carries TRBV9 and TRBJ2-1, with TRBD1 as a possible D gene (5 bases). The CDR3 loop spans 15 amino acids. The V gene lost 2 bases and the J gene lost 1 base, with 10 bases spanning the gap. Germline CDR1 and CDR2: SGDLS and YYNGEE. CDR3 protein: CASSVSGASYNEQFF. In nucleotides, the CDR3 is TGTGCCAGCAGCGTGAGTGGGGCTTCCTACAATGAGCAGTTCTTC.

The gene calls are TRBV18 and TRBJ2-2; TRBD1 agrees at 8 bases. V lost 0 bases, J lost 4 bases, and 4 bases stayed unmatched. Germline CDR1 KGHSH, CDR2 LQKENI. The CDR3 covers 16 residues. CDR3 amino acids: CASSPPDRASTGELFF. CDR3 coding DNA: TGTGCCAGCTCACCACCGGACAGGGCCTCCACCGGGGAGCTGTTTTTT.

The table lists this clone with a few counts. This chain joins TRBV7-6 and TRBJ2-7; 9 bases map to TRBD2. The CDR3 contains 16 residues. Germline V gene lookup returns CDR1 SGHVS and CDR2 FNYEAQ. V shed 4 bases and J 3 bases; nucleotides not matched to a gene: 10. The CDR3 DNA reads TGTGCCAGCAGCTCAAAAATGGGACTAGCCGACTACGAGCAGTACTTC. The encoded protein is CASSSKMGLADYEQYF.

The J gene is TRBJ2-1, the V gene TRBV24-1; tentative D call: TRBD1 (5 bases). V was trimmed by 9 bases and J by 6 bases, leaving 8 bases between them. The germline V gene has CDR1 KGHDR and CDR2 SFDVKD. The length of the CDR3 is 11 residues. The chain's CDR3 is CATGRGNEQFF. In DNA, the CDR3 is TGTGCCACCGGTAGGGGCAATGAGCAGTTCTTC.

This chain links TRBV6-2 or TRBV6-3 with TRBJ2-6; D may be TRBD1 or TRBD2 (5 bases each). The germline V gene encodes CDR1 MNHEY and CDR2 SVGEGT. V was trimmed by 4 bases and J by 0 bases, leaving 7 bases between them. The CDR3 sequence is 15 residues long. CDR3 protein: CASSWGNSGANVLTF. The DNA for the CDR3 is TGTGCCAGCAGTTGGGGGAACTCTGGGGCCAACGTCCTGACTTTC.

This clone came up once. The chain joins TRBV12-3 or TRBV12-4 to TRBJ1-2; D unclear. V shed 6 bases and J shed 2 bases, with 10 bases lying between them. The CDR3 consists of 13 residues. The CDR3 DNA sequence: TGTGCCAGCAGCCCTGACTCGAACTATGGCTACACCTTC. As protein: CASSPDSNYGYTF.

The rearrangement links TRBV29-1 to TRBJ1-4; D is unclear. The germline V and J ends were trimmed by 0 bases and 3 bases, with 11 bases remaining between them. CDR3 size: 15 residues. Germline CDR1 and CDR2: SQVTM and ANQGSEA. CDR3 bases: TGCAGCGTTGAAGAGGTATGGGGTCCTAATGAAAAACTGTTTTTT. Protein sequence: CSVEEVWGPNEKLFF.

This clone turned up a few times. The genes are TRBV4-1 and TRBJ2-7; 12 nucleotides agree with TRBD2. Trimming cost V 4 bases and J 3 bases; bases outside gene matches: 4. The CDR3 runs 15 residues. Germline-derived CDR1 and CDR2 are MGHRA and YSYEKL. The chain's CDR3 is CASSPLTSGGYEQYF. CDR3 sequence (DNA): TGCGCCAGCAGCCCTTTGACTAGCGGGGGCTACGAGCAGTACTTC.

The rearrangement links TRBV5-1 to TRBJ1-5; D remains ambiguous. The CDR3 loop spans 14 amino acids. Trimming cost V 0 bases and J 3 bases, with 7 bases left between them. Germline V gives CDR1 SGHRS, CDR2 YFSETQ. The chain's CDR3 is CASSLAGPNQPQHF. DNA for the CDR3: TGCGCCAGCAGCTTGGCTGGGCCCAATCAGCCCCAGCATTTT.

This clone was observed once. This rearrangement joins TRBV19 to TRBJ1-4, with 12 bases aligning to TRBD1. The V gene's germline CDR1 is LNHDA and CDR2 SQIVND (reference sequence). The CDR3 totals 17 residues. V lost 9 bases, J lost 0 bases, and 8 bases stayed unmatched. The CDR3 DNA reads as TGTGCCAGCGGGGACAGGGGGCGTCCTGCAACTAATGAAAAACTGTTTTTT. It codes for CASGDRGRPATNEKLFF.

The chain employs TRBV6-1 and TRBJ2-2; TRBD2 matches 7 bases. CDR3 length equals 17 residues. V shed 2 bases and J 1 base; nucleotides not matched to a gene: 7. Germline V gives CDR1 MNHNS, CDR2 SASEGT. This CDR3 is CASSEKGRGRNTGELFF. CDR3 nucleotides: TGTGCCAGCAGTGAAAAAGGGAGGGGACGGAACACCGGGGAGCTGTTTTTT.

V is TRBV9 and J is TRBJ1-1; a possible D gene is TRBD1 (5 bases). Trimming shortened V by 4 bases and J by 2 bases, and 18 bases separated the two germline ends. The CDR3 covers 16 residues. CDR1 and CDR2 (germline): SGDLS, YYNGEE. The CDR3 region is CASSHTVAGRNTEAFF. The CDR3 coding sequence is TGTGCCAGCAGCCATACTGTAGCAGGGAGAAACACTGAAGCTTTCTTT.

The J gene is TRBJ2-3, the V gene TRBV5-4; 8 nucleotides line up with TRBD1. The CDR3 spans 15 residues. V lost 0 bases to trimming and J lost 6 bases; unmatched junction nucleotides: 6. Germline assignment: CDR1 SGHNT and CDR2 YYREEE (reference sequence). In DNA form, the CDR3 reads TGTGCCAGCAGCTTGGGTGGACAGGGAAAGGATACGCAGTATTTT. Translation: CASSLGGQGKDTQYF.

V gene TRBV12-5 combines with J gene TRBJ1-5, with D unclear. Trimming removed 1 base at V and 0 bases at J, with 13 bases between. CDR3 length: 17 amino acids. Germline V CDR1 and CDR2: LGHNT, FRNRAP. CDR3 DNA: TGTGCTAGTGGTTTGGAAAAAGGTTCGAATAGCAATCAGCCCCAGCATTTT. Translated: CASGLEKGSNSNQPQHF.

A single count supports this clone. CDR3 nucleotides: TGTGCCAGTAGTAAGGCACAGGGGGTTCGGTTGGGCAATCAGCCCCAGCATTTT. It is translated as CASSKAQGVRLGNQPQHF. The V and J genes are TRBV19 and TRBJ1-5, with TRBD1 identical over 8 bases. Germline loops: CDR1 LNHDA, CDR2 SQIVND (reference sequence). V lost 4 bases to trimming and J lost 2 bases; unmatched junction nucleotides: 13. The CDR3 is 18 residues long. The entire variable domain, with the rest obtained from reference TRBV19 and TRBJ1-5, is as follows: DGGITQSPKYLFRKEGQNVTLSCEQNLNHDAMYWYRQDPGQGLRLIYYSQIVNDFQKGDIAEGYSVSREKKESFPLTVTSAQKNPTAFYLCASSKAQGVRLGNQPQHFGDGTRLSIL.

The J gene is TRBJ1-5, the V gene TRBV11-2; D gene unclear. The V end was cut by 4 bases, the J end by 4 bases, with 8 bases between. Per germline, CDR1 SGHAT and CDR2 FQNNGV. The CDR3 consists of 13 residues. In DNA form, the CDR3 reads TGTGCCAGCAGCTCCGGGTTGAATCAGCCCCAGCATTTT. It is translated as CASSSGLNQPQHF. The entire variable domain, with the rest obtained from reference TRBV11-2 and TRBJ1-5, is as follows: EAGVAQSPRYKIIEKRQSVAFWCNPISGHATLYWYQQILGQGPKLLIQFQNNGVVDDSQLPKDRFSAERLKGVDSTLKIQPAKLEDSAVYLCASSSGLNQPQHFGDGTRLSIL.

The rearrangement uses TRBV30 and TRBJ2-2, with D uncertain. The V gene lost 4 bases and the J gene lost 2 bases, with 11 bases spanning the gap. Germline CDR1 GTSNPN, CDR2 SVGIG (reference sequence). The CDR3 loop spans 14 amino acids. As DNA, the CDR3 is TGTGCCTGGAAGCTTCCCCCCAACACCGGGGAGCTGTTTTTT. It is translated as CAWKLPPNTGELFF.

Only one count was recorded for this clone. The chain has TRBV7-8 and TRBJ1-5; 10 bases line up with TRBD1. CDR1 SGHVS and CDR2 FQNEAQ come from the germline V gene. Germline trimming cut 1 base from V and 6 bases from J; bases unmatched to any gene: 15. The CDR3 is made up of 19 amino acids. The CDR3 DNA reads TGTGCCAGCAGCTTAGAACTCCGGACAGGGGGGCTTCTTAGTCAGCCCCAGCATTTT. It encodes CASSLELRTGGLLSQPQHF.

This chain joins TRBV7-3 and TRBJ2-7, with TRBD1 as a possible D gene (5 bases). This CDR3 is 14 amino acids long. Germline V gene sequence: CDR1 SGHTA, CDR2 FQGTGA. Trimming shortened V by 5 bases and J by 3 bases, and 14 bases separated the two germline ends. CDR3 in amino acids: CASSPGQGNYEQYF. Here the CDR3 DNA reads TGTGCCAGCAGCCCCGGCCAGGGAAACTACGAGCAGTACTTC.

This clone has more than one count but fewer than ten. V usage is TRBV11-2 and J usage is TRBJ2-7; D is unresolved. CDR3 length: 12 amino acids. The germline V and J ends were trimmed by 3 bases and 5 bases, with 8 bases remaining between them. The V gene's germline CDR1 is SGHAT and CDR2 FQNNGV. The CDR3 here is CASSFLMDEQYF. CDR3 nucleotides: TGTGCCAGCAGCTTCCTTATGGACGAGCAGTACTTC.

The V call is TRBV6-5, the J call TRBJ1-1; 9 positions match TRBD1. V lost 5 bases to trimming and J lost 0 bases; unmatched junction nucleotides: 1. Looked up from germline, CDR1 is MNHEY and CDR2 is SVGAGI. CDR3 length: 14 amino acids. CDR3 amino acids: CASSRDRVNTEAFF. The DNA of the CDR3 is TGTGCCAGCAGTCGGGACAGGGTGAACACTGAAGCTTTCTTT.

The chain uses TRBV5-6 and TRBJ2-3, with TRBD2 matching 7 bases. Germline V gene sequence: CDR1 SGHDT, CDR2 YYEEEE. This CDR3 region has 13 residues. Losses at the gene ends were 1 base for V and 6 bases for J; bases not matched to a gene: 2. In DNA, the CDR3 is TGTGCCAGCAGCTTGACTAGCGTGGATACGCAGTATTTT. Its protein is CASSLTSVDTQYF.

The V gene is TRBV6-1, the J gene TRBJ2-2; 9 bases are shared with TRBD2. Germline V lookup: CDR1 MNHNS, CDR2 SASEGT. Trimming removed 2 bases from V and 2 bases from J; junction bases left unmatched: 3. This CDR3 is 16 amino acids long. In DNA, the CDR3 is TGTGCCAGCAGTGAACGACTAGCGGTTAACACCGGGGAGCTGTTTTTT. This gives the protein CASSERLAVNTGELFF.